This entry lists 8 T cell receptor beta chains sequenced from one sample in a study of T-cell memory formation after mild COVID-19. TCRdb reanalysed the 5' RACE reads using MiXCR and keeps one entry per CDR3 protein. The table has about 160,000 distinct CDR3 sequences, 25% to 40% seen once. What was sequenced was PBMCs or a T cell subset sorted from them (not recorded which). The origin of the receptors is an adult woman who had mild COVID-19 (a few samples of this study predate the infection). Cell type and time point are not known.

This chain links TRBV29-1 with TRBJ2-7, with 7 positions matching TRBD2. V lost 6 bases and J lost 2; bases outside the gene matches: 7. The CDR3 length is 13 residues. CDR1 SQVTM and CDR2 ANQGSEA come from the germline V gene. For the CDR3, the DNA is TGCAGCGTATTGGCGGGAGTCCCCTACGAGCAGTACTTC. Translating gives CSVLAGVPYEQYF.

This clonotype has only a few counts. The V call is TRBV11-2, the J call TRBJ2-3, with D possibly being TRBD2 (6 bases). This CDR3 has 16 amino acids. Trimming took 0 bases from V and 2 from J, leaving 12 bases between them. The V gene's germline CDR1 is SGHAT and CDR2 FQNNGV. The CDR3 bases are TGTGCCAGCAGCTTAGATCGAGGACTACACACAGATACGCAGTATTTT. The encoded protein is CASSLDRGLHTDTQYF.

The V and J genes are TRBV20-1 and TRBJ2-7; a possible D gene is TRBD1 (6 bases). This CDR3 is built from 14 residues. Germline assignment: CDR1 DFQATT and CDR2 SNEGSKA (reference sequence). With 6 bases removed from V and 5 bases from J, the gap between germline ends came to 20 bases. The CDR3 sequence: CSAIWAQGSHEQYF. In nucleotides, the CDR3 is TGCAGTGCCATCTGGGCGCAGGGGTCCCACGAGCAGTACTTC.

This clonotype was seen more than once but under ten times. This chain joins TRBV20-1 and TRBJ2-3, with TRBD2 matching over 10 bases. With 5 bases clipped from V and 2 bases from J, the junction kept 13 bases outside the gene matches. Looked up from germline, CDR1 is DFQATT and CDR2 is SNEGSKA (reference sequence). The CDR3 is 17 residues long. The CDR3 sequence is CSAQGLAGAFFTDTQYF. The CDR3, as DNA: TGCAGTGCTCAGGGCCTAGCGGGAGCCTTTTTCACAGATACGCAGTATTTT.

This chain links TRBV5-1 with TRBJ2-2; TRBD2 might be the D (6 bases). The germline V gene has CDR1 SGHRS and CDR2 YFSETQ. Trimming took off 5 bases at V and 6 bases at J, with 17 bases between the two ends. This CDR3 region has 15 residues. This chain's CDR3 is CASSSLVRGAGELFF. The CDR3 DNA is TGCGCCAGCAGTTCCCTCGTGCGGGGCGCCGGGGAGCTGTTTTTT.

Remarks on this clonotype: One end of the junction is discordant with germline, which a read error may explain. The chain is built from TRBV7-9 and TRBJ2-1, with 12 positions matching TRBD2. This CDR3 spans 14 amino acids. Germline V gene data show CDR1 as SEHNR and CDR2 as FQNEAQ (reference sequence). This CDR3 is CASSPLAGGRGMVF. The CDR3 nucleotides are TGTGCCAGCAGCCCCCTAGCGGGAGGGCGGGGTATGGTCTTC.

The rearrangement joins TRBV7-2 to TRBJ1-4; D not certain. The germline V gene has CDR1 SGHTA and CDR2 FQGNSA. The germline V and J ends were trimmed by 5 bases and 3 bases, with 13 bases remaining between them. The CDR3 is made up of 15 amino acids. Here the CDR3 reads CASSPAQVANEKLFF. As DNA, the CDR3 is TGTGCCAGCAGCCCCGCCCAGGTTGCTAATGAAAAACTGTTTTTT.

This clonotype appeared a few times. CDR3 in amino acids: CASSVNRGNTIYF. As DNA, the CDR3 is TGTGCCAGCAGCGTAAATAGGGGAAACACCATATATTTT. This chain links TRBV9 with TRBJ1-3; no reliable D call. The CDR3 length is 13 residues. Germline CDR1 reads SGDLS; CDR2 reads YYNGEE. The V end lost 1 base, the J end lost 4 bases, and 6 bases lay between the germline ends.